These 27 T cell receptor beta chains came from one sample sequenced in a study of shared clonotypes between healthy human individuals. CD45RO negativity and positive selection for CCR7 defined naive CD8 cells, a population that excluded terminally differentiated effector memory CD45RA+ cells. Here immunoSEQ multiplex PCR was the method, and the copy in TCRdb shows in-frame clones only, minus some. The sample consists of some 1,900,000 clones, about 94% of them appearing once. Sequenced: naive CD8+ T cells sorted from blood. The receptors were sampled from a man aged 18 to 30 in good health.

This clone was seen a single time. The rearrangement uses TRBV6-5 and TRBJ2-7, with D unresolved. V was cut by 4 bases and J by 9 bases, with 19 bases left in between. This CDR3 has 14 amino acids. CDR1 MNHEY and CDR2 SVGAGI come from the germline V gene. The DNA of the CDR3 is TGTGCCAGCAGTTCCCTCCCCGGACCCGTCGGGCAGTACTTC. Translating it yields CASSSLPGPVGQYF.

The rearrangement uses TRBV11-2 and TRBJ2-1, with D uncertain. V was cut by 6 bases and J by 10 bases, with 10 bases left in between. The CDR3 has 11 residues. Germline values: CDR1 SGHAT, CDR2 FQNNGV. The CDR3 loop is CASSGVNEQFF. In nucleotides, the CDR3 is TGTGCCAGCAGTGGAGTGAACGAGCAGTTCTTC. Complete variable domain (other parts from reference TRBV11-2 and TRBJ2-1): EAGVAQSPRYKIIEKRQSVAFWCNPISGHATLYWYQQILGQGPKLLIQFQNNGVVDDSQLPKDRFSAERLKGVDSTLKIQPAKLEDSAVYLCASSGVNEQFFGPGTRLTVL.

A word on this clone: This clone may be a read error of a much larger clone one base away. The same CDR3 is also encoded by other DNA sequences in this sample. In DNA, the CDR3 is TGTGCCAGCAGCTTTAGCGGGGGATCCTACGAGCAGTACTTC. Protein: CASSFSGGSYEQYF. The chain has TRBV7-2 and TRBJ2-7; 9 nucleotides match TRBD2. There are 14 residues in the CDR3. V dropped 3 bases and J dropped 1; count of bases not matched to a gene: 1. The germline gives CDR1 SGHTA, CDR2 FQGNSA. The whole variable domain, remainder taken from reference TRBV7-2 and TRBJ2-7, is GAGVSQSPSNKVTEKGKDVELRCDPISGHTALYWYRQSLGQGLEFLIYFQGNSAPDKSGLPSDRFSAERTGGSVSTLTIQRTQQEDSAVYLCASSFSGGSYEQYFGPGTRLTVT.

With regard to this clone: Other DNA sequences in this sample translate to the same CDR3. The chain links TRBV27 to TRBJ2-7, with D maybe TRBD2 (5 bases). This CDR3 comprises 12 residues. CDR1 MNHEY and CDR2 SMNVEV come from the germline V gene (reference sequence). Trimming shortened V by 2 bases and J by 6 bases, and 8 bases separated the two germline ends. CDR3 nucleotide sequence: TGTGCCAGCAGTTTACCGGACTCCGAGCAGTACTTC. This translates into CASSLPDSEQYF.

V usage is TRBV2 and J usage is TRBJ2-7; D unresolved. V lost 2 bases, J lost 4 bases, and 9 bases lay in between. The V gene's germline CDR1 is SNHLY and CDR2 FYNNEI. The CDR3 contains 13 residues. The CDR3 loop reads CASSESLLYEQYF. For the CDR3, the DNA is TGTGCCAGCAGTGAATCGTTGTTATACGAGCAGTACTTC.

The V and J genes are TRBV2 and TRBJ2-1; TRBD1 might be the D (5 bases). Germline CDR1 SNHLY, CDR2 FYNNEI. Trimming left V 6 bases short and J 10 bases short, with 13 bases between. The CDR3 totals 12 residues. The CDR3: CASSQGVREQFF. CDR3 sequence (DNA): TGTGCCAGCAGCCAAGGGGTGAGGGAGCAGTTCTTC.

The rearrangement joins TRBV28 to TRBJ2-1; TRBD2 might be the D (5 bases). This CDR3 region has 14 residues. The germline V gene encodes CDR1 MDHEN and CDR2 SYDVKM. Trimming took 3 bases from V and 2 from J, leaving 8 bases between them. The CDR3: CASSFGVTYNEQFF. CDR3 bases: TGTGCCAGCAGTTTCGGGGTCACCTACAATGAGCAGTTCTTC. The full variable domain, completed using reference TRBV28 and TRBJ2-1, is DVKVTQSSRYLVKRTGEKVFLECVQDMDHENMFWYRQDPGLGLRLIYFSYDVKMKEKGDIPEGYSVSREKKERFSLILESASTNQTSMYLCASSFGVTYNEQFFGPGTRLTVL.

Concerning this clone: This specimen includes other DNA sequences encoding the same CDR3. The chain uses TRBV6-5 and TRBJ2-7, with D uncertain. V was pared by 5 bases and J by 3 bases, with 5 bases between. Germline V lookup: CDR1 MNHEY, CDR2 SVGAGI. The CDR3 is 11 residues long. The CDR3 loop is CASSDNYEQYF. The DNA for the CDR3 is TGTGCCAGCAGTGATAACTACGAGCAGTACTTC.

J is TRBJ1-2 and V is TRBV6-5; tentatively, D is TRBD1 (5 bases). The CDR3 runs to 15 residues. With 4 bases removed from V and 8 bases from J, the gap between germline ends came to 20 bases. Looked up from germline, CDR1 is MNHEY and CDR2 is SVGAGI. The chain's CDR3 is CASSSPITGQVGYTF. CDR3 DNA: TGTGCCAGCAGTTCCCCCATCACAGGCCAGGTCGGCTACACCTTC.

The chain carries TRBV19 and TRBJ1-6; 10 bases agree with TRBD1. The length of the CDR3 is 14 residues. With 4 bases clipped from V and 10 bases from J, the junction kept 4 bases outside the gene matches. Germline V gene data show CDR1 as LNHDA and CDR2 as SQIVND (reference sequence). The CDR3 spells CASSTRDRGSPLHF. CDR3 DNA sequence: TGTGCCAGTAGTACCCGGGACAGGGGCTCACCCCTCCACTTT.

The chain links TRBV4-3 to TRBJ1-1, with D possibly being TRBD1 (5 bases). The CDR3 consists of 15 residues. V was cut by 0 bases and J by 8 bases, with 16 bases left in between. Germline CDR1 LGHNA, CDR2 YSLEER. The CDR3 DNA reads as TGCGCCAGCAGCCAAGATCGGGGGAACCTATTCGAAGCTTTCTTT. It yields the protein CASSQDRGNLFEAFF.

As for this clone: Other DNA sequences in the same sample also yield this CDR3. The V call is TRBV4-1, the J call TRBJ2-7; the match to TRBD1 covers 9 bases. Trimming cost V 1 base and J 1 base; bases outside gene matches: 2. CDR3 length equals 15 residues. CDR1 is MGHRA, CDR2 YSYEKL, per germline. The CDR3 sequence: CASSQVDRGSYEQYF. In nucleotides, the CDR3 is TGCGCCAGCAGCCAAGTTGACAGGGGGTCCTACGAGCAGTACTTC.

The V and J genes are TRBV27 and TRBJ2-7; TRBD2 might be the D (6 bases). This CDR3 region has 13 residues. Looked up from germline, CDR1 is MNHEY and CDR2 is SMNVEV (reference sequence). V gave up 6 bases and J gave up 5 bases, with 14 bases separating them. The CDR3 loop reads CASSRGTVNEQYF. In nucleotides, the CDR3 is TGTGCCAGCAGCCGAGGGACTGTCAACGAGCAGTACTTC.

This clone was recorded once. This rearrangement joins TRBV20-1 to TRBJ1-5; D is unclear. The germline CDR1 and CDR2 sequences are DFQATT and SNEGSKA (reference sequence). This CDR3 has 9 residues. CDR3 DNA sequence: TGCTCCGGTATAAGGCCCCAGCATTTT. The encoded protein is CSGIRPQHF.

The chain employs TRBV27 and TRBJ2-7, with 9 bases matching TRBD1. CDR1 is MNHEY, CDR2 SMNVEV, per germline (reference sequence). V was pared by 5 bases and J by 5 bases, with 7 bases of the junction left unmatched. The CDR3 covers 14 residues. CDR3 in amino acids: CASSTSQGANEQYF. CDR3 DNA: TGTGCCAGCAGTACATCACAGGGGGCGAACGAGCAGTACTTC.

This chain joins TRBV30 and TRBJ2-7; D may correspond to TRBD1 or TRBD2 (5 bases each). The V gene lost 2 bases and the J gene lost 3 bases, with 20 bases spanning the gap. Germline CDR1 is GTSNPN and CDR2 is SVGIG (reference sequence). The CDR3 loop spans 16 amino acids. CDR3 residues: CAWSHNTGTKVYEQYF. The CDR3 coding sequence is TGTGCCTGGAGTCACAATACGGGGACCAAGGTCTACGAGCAGTACTTC.

Notes on this clone: This same CDR3 is encoded by further DNA sequences in the sample. This sequence joins TRBV9 and TRBJ1-3; no clear D gene. The CDR3 length is 11 residues. V gave up 4 bases and J gave up 4 bases, with 3 bases separating them. Germline CDR1 and CDR2: SGDLS and YYNGEE. CDR3 sequence (DNA): TGTGCCAGCAGCCCCGGAAACACCATATATTTT. Translation gives CASSPGNTIYF. Looking up the rest from reference TRBV9 and TRBJ1-3 gives the full variable domain: DSGVTQTPKHLITATGQRVTLRCSPRSGDLSVYWYQQSLDQGLQFLIQYYNGEERAKGNILERFSAQQFPDLHSELNLSSLELGDSALYFCASSPGNTIYFGEGSWLTVV.

This sequence joins TRBV5-6 and TRBJ1-1; TRBD1 aligns across 8 bases. From germline, CDR1 is SGHDT and CDR2 YYEEEE. The V gene end was trimmed by 4 bases and the J gene end by 6 bases; junction bases not matched to a gene: 11. There are 15 residues in the CDR3. The CDR3 reads CASSQGADMGAEAFF. CDR3 nucleotides: TGTGCCAGCAGCCAGGGGGCCGACATGGGGGCTGAAGCTTTCTTT.

The CDR3 DNA is TGTGCCAGCAGCCAAGCTTTGTCAGAGACCAATCAGCCCCAGCATTTT. It is translated as CASSQALSETNQPQHF. The chain carries TRBV4-2 and TRBJ1-5; unclear D gene. Germline V lookup: CDR1 LGHNA, CDR2 YNFKEQ. Trimming shortened V by 1 base and J by 3 bases, and 13 bases separated the two germline ends. There are 16 residues in the CDR3.

The chain uses TRBV5-1 and TRBJ2-1, with a weak D call TRBD2 (6 bases). Germline CDR1 and CDR2: SGHRS and YFSETQ. Trimming left V 4 bases short and J 0 bases short, with 17 bases between. This CDR3 is 17 amino acids long. The CDR3 coding sequence is TGCGCCAGCAGCCCGGGGGTGGGCGTGAGCTCCTACAATGAGCAGTTCTTC. Amino acid sequence: CASSPGVGVSSYNEQFF.

CDR3 in amino acids: CASSLGRKGVNEQYF. The CDR3 DNA reads as TGCGCCAGCAGCTTGGGGCGAAAGGGGGTCAACGAGCAGTACTTC. This rearrangement joins TRBV5-1 to TRBJ2-7, with a weak D call TRBD1 (6 bases). Germline V gives CDR1 SGHRS, CDR2 YFSETQ. This CDR3 has 15 residues. The V end was cut by 0 bases, the J end by 5 bases, with 15 bases between.

Only one count was recorded for this clone. The chain employs TRBV27 and TRBJ2-7; D is ambiguous. Germline V CDR1 and CDR2: MNHEY, SMNVEV (reference sequence). V shed 2 bases and J shed 3 bases, with 20 bases lying between them. This CDR3 has 17 amino acids. This CDR3 is CASSLLPGQDVNYEQYF. The CDR3 DNA follows: TGTGCCAGCAGTTTACTCCCTGGGCAGGATGTAAACTACGAGCAGTACTTC.

The chain joins TRBV10-1 to TRBJ2-7, with 8 bases that match TRBD1. The CDR3 spans 16 residues. Germline V CDR1 and CDR2: WNHNN, SYGVQD (reference sequence). With 3 bases clipped from V and 2 bases from J, the junction kept 9 bases outside the gene matches. CDR3 loop: CASSDSDRATPYEQYF. Written as DNA, the CDR3 is TGCGCCAGCAGTGATTCGGACAGGGCCACACCCTACGAGCAGTACTTC.

The rearrangement uses TRBV4-1 and TRBJ1-2, with 7 bases lining up with TRBD1. Germline V gives CDR1 MGHRA, CDR2 YSYEKL. The ends lost 4 bases at V and 5 bases at J; junction bases unmatched: 4. This CDR3 is built from 13 residues. CDR3 in amino acids: CASSPQTGYGYTF. For the CDR3, the DNA is TGCGCCAGCAGCCCCCAGACAGGGTATGGCTACACCTTC.

Notes on this clone: Other DNA variants within this sample encode the same CDR3. The gene calls are TRBV6-1 and TRBJ2-6; no clear D gene. Trimming stripped 1 base from V and 4 bases from J, with 8 bases between. CDR3 length: 15 residues. CDR1 and CDR2 (germline): MNHNS, SASEGT. The DNA of the CDR3 is TGTGCCAGCAGTGAAGGAGGTTCCGGGGCCAACGTCCTGACTTTC. Translating it yields CASSEGGSGANVLTF.

This clone was recorded once. J is TRBJ2-7 and V is TRBV27; possible D gene TRBD2, 7 bases. Germline V gene sequence: CDR1 MNHEY, CDR2 SMNVEV (reference sequence). V gave up 4 bases and J gave up 10 bases, with 20 bases separating them. This CDR3 has 14 amino acids. The CDR3 sequence: CASSWGGGRFEQYF. CDR3 bases: TGTGCCAGCAGTTGGGGAGGGGGAAGGTTCGAACAGTACTTC.

V and J are TRBV19 and TRBJ2-7, with D maybe TRBD1 (6 bases). Trimming left V 1 base short and J 1 base short, with 20 bases between. CDR1 is LNHDA and CDR2 is SQIVND in the germline V gene (reference sequence). This CDR3 comprises 18 residues. CDR3 amino acids: CASSIGGNAGTYSYEQYF. CDR3 nucleotides: TGTGCCAGTAGTATAGGGGGGAACGCCGGGACATATTCCTACGAGCAGTACTTC.